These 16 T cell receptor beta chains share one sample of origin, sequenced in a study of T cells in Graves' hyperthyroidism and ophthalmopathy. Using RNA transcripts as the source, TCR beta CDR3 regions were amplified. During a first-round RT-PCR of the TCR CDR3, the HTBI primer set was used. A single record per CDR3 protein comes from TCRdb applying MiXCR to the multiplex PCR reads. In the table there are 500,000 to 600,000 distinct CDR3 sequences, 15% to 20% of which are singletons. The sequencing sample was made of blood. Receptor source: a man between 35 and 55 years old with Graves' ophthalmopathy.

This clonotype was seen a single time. DNA of the CDR3: TGCGCCAGCAGCTTGGCTGGCAGGGGTGATGAAAAACTGTTTTTT. This translates into CASSLAGRGDEKLFF. This chain links TRBV5-1 with TRBJ1-4, with D possibly being TRBD1 (6 bases). CDR3 length: 15 residues. Per germline, CDR1 SGHRS and CDR2 YFSETQ. Trimming pared 0 bases from V and 6 bases from J, leaving 12 bases between.

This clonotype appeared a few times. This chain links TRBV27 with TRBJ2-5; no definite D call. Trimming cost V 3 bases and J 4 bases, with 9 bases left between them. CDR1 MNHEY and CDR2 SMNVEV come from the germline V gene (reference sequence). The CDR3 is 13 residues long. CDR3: CASSFTGGETQYF. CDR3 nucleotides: TGTGCCAGCAGTTTTACTGGTGGAGAGACCCAGTACTTC.

CDR3 protein: CSAGAGGWTDTQYF. The CDR3 nucleotides read TGCAGTGCTGGAGCGGGGGGTTGGACAGATACGCAGTATTTT. The chain employs TRBV20-1 and TRBJ2-3; the match to TRBD2 covers 9 bases. This CDR3 is 14 amino acids long. CDR1 and CDR2 from the germline V gene are DFQATT and SNEGSKA (reference sequence). J was trimmed by 3 bases and V by 5 bases; bases with no gene match: 6.

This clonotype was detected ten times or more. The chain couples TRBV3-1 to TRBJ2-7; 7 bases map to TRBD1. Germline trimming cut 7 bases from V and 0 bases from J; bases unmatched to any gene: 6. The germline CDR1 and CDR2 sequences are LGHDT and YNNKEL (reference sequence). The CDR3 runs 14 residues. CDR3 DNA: TGTGCCAGCACGGCGACAGGGAGCTCCTACGAGCAGTACTTC. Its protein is CASTATGSSYEQYF.

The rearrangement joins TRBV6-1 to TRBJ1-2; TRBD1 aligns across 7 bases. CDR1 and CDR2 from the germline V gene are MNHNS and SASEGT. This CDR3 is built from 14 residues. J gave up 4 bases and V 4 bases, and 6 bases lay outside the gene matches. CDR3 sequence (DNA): TGTGCCAGCAGTGTGACAGGGATATTCTATGGCTACACCTTC. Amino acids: CASSVTGIFYGYTF.

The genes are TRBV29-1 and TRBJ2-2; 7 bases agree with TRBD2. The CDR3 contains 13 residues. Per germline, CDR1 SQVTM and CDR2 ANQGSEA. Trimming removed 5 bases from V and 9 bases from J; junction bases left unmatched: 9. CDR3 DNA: TGCAGCGTTCGGCCTAGCGGACTCAGGGAGCTGTTTTTT. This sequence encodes CSVRPSGLRELFF.

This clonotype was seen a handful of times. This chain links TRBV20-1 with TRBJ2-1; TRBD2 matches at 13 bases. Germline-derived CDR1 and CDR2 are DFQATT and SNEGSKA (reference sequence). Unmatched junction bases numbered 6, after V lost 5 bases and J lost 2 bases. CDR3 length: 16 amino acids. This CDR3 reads CSAFGLAGETYNEQFF. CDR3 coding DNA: TGCAGTGCTTTCGGACTAGCGGGGGAAACCTACAATGAGCAGTTCTTC.

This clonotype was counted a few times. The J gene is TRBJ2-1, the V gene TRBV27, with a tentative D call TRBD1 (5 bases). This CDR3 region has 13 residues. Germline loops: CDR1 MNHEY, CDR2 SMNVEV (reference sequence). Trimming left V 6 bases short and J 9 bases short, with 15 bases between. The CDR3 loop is CASRLGPVAEQFF. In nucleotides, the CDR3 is TGTGCCAGCAGACTGGGGCCGGTCGCTGAGCAGTTCTTC.

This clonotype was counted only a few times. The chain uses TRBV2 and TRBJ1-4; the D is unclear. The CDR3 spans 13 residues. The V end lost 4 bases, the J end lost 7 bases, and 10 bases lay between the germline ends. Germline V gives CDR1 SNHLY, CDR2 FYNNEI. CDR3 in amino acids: CASSAEWGEKLFF. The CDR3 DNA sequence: TGTGCCAGCAGTGCAGAGTGGGGTGAAAAACTGTTTTTT.

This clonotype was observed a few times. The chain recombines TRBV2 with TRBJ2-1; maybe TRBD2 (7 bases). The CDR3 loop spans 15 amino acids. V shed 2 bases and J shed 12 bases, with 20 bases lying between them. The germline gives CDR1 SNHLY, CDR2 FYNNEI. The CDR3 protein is CASSESHRGGVRQFF. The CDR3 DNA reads TGTGCCAGCAGTGAATCCCACAGAGGGGGGGTTCGGCAGTTCTTC.

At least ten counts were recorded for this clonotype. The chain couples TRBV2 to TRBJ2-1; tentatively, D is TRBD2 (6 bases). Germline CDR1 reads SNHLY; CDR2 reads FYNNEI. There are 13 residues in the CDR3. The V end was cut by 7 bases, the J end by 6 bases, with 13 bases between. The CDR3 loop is CASNLGLSNEQFF. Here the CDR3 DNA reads TGTGCCAGCAACTTGGGACTTAGCAATGAGCAGTTCTTC.

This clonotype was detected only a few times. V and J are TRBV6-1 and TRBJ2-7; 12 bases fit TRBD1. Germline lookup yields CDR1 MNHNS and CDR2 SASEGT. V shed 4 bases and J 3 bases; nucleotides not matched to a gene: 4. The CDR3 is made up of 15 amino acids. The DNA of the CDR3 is TGTGCCAGCAGTGGAGGGACAGGGGGCGTCTACGAGCAGTACTTC. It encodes CASSGGTGGVYEQYF.

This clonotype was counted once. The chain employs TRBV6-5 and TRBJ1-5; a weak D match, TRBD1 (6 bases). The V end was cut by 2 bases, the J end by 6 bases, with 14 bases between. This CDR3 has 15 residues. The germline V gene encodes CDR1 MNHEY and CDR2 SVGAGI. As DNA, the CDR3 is TGTGCCAGCAGTTACCCAGGGGAGGGGGGTCAGCCCCAGCATTTT. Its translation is CASSYPGEGGQPQHF.

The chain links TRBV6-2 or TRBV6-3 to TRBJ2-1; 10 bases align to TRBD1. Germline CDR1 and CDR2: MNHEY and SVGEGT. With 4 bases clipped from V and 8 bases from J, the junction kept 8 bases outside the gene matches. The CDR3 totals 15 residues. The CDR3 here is CASSSGQGFVDEQFF. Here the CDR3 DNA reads TGTGCCAGCAGTTCGGGACAGGGGTTTGTGGATGAGCAGTTCTTC.

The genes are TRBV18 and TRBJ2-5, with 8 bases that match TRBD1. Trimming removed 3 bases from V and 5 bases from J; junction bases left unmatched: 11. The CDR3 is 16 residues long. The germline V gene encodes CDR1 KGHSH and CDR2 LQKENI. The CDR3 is CASSPGTGLKRETQYF. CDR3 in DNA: TGTGCCAGCTCACCTGGGACAGGCCTAAAAAGGGAGACCCAGTACTTC.

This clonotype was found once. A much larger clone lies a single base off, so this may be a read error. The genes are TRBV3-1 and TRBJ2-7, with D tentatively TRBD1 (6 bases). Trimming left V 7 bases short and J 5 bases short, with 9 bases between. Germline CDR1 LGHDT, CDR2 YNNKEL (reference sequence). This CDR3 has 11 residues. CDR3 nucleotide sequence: TGTGCCAGCACCCGGACAGACGAGCAGTACTTC. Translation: CASTRTDEQYF.